The 9 T cell receptor beta chains below come from one sample, sequenced in a study of shared T cell receptors in the human thymus. The repertoire was sequenced with immunoSEQ multiplex PCR; TCRdb's copy has only in-frame clones and lacks some. The sample has almost 550,000 clones, 75% to 80% seen once. This sample also appeared in a second study, on human thymus T cells.

Sequenced input: thymocytes. All receptors come from a boy under two years old with a congenital heart defect.

This chain links TRBV18 with TRBJ2-2, with 10 bases aligning to TRBD1. Germline lookup yields CDR1 KGHSH and CDR2 LQKENI. This CDR3 spans 16 amino acids. Trimming at V came to 3 bases and at J to 7 bases, leaving 8 bases not matched to a gene. CDR3: CASSPQGQGVIGELFF. The DNA for the CDR3 is TGTGCCAGCTCACCTCAAGGACAGGGGGTGATCGGGGAGCTGTTTTTT.

This clone showed up just once. This chain connects TRBV7-9 to TRBJ1-1, with D possibly matching TRBD1 (5 bases). Trimming stripped 4 bases from V and 0 bases from J, with 6 bases between. Germline lookup yields CDR1 SEHNR and CDR2 FQNEAQ (reference sequence). This CDR3 contains 13 residues. CDR3 amino acids: CASSWGMNTEAFF. CDR3 sequence (DNA): TGTGCCAGCAGCTGGGGCATGAACACTGAAGCTTTCTTT.

This chain connects TRBV18 to TRBJ1-1; D gene uncertain. Trimming stripped 3 bases from V and 1 base from J, with 12 bases between. The germline gives CDR1 KGHSH, CDR2 LQKENI. The CDR3 runs to 15 residues. CDR3 DNA: TGTGCCAGCTCACCGCTGGGCAGAAAGAACACTGAAGCTTTCTTT. Its protein is CASSPLGRKNTEAFF.

This clone was found a few times. V gene TRBV23-1 combines with J gene TRBJ2-1, with TRBD1 matching 7 bases. TRBV23-1 qualifies as an ORF whose function is uncertain. J gave up 0 bases and V 3 bases, and 11 bases lay outside the gene matches. The CDR3 length is 18 residues. CDR3 protein: CASSQFSGGPSSYNEQFF. The CDR3 region has the DNA TGCGCCAGCAGTCAGTTCTCAGGGGGTCCGAGCTCCTACAATGAGCAGTTCTTC.

There are a few counts of this clone. Other nucleotide sequences from this sample produce the same CDR3. The chain combines TRBV6-5 with TRBJ2-7; 13 positions agree with TRBD2. The V gene's germline CDR1 is MNHEY and CDR2 SVGAGI. Losses at the gene ends were 4 bases for V and 3 bases for J; bases not matched to a gene: 0. CDR3 length equals 14 residues. Written as DNA, the CDR3 is TGTGCCAGCAGTTGGACTAGCGGGAGCTACGAGCAGTACTTC. Protein product: CASSWTSGSYEQYF.

V is TRBV5-6 and J is TRBJ2-7; D gene ambiguous. V gave up 0 bases and J gave up 1 base, with 11 bases separating them. The CDR3 consists of 15 residues. Germline CDR1 reads SGHDT; CDR2 reads YYEEEE. The CDR3 nucleotides read TGTGCCAGCAGCTTGGCTGGCGACACATCCTACGAGCAGTACTTC. Its protein product is CASSLAGDTSYEQYF. The full variable domain, its missing parts supplied by reference TRBV5-6 and TRBJ2-7, is DAGVTQSPTHLIKTRGQQVTLRCSPKSGHDTVSWYQQALGQGPQFIFQYYEEEERQRGNFPDRFSGHQFPNYSSELNVNALLLGDSALYLCASSLAGDTSYEQYFGPGTRLTVT.

This chain connects TRBV5-4 to TRBJ2-7, with 8 bases lining up with TRBD1. The CDR3 is 15 residues long. After removal of 3 bases from V and 2 bases from J, the junction contained 7 bases not matched to a gene. The V gene's germline CDR1 is SGHNT and CDR2 YYREEE (reference sequence). This chain's CDR3 is CASSCPGQDTYEQYF. In DNA form, the CDR3 reads TGTGCCAGCAGCTGCCCGGGACAGGATACCTACGAGCAGTACTTC.

The CDR3 DNA follows: TGTGCCAGCAGCTCGACTAGCAAGGAGACCCAGTACTTC. The encoded protein is CASSSTSKETQYF. The rearrangement joins TRBV11-3 to TRBJ2-5; 7 nucleotides match TRBD2. Trimming cost V 4 bases and J 5 bases; bases outside gene matches: 4. This CDR3 spans 13 amino acids. Per germline, CDR1 SGHNT and CDR2 YENEEA. Filled out from reference TRBV11-3 and TRBJ2-5, the complete variable domain reads EAGVVQSPRYKIIEKKQPVAFWCNPISGHNTLYWYLQNLGQGPELLIRYENEEAVDDSQLPKDRFSAERLKGVDSTLKIQPAELGDSAVYLCASSSTSKETQYFGPGTRLLVL.

This clone was recorded a few times. The chain has TRBV6-9 and TRBJ2-1; tentative D call: TRBD2 (6 bases). Per the germline V gene, CDR1 is MNHGY and CDR2 is SVAAGI. Trimming took 4 bases from V and 13 from J, leaving 14 bases between them. The CDR3 extends over 12 amino acids. The CDR3 DNA reads as TGTGCCAGCAGTTCTTGGCCGGGGGTTCAGTTCTTC. As protein: CASSSWPGVQFF.